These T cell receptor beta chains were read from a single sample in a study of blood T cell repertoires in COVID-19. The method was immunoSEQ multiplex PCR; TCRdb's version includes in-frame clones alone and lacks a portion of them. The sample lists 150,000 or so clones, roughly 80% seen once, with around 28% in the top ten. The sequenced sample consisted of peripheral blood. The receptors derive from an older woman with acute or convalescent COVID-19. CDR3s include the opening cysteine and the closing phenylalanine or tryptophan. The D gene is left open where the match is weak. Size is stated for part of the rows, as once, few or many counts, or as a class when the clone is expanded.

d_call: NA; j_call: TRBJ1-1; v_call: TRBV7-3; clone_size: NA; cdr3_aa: CASSLYGSGTEAFF; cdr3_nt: TGTGCCAGCAGCTTATATGGGTCGGGGACTGAAGCTTTCTTT
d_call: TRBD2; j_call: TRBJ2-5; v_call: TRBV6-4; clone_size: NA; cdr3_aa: CASSVSGGLQETQYF; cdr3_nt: TGTGCCAGCAGTGTTAGCGGGGGGCTTCAAGAGACCCAGTACTTC
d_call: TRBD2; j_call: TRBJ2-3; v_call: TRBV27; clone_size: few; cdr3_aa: CASSLYGEGGTDTQYF; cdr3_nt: TGTGCCAGCAGTTTATATGGGGAGGGCGGCACAGATACGCAGTATTTT
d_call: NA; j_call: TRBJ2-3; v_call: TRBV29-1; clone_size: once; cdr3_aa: CSAEAQVSTDTQYF; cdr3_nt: TGCAGCGCTGAGGCTCAGGTTAGCACAGATACGCAGTATTTT
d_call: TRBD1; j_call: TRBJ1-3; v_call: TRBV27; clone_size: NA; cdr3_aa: CASSLTGGYGNTIYF; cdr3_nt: TGTGCCAGCAGCCTTACAGGGGGGTATGGAAACACCATATATTTT
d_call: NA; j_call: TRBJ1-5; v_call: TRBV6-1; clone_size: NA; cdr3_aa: CASRSGREGNQPQHF; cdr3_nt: TGTGCCAGCAGGTCAGGGAGGGAAGGGAATCAGCCCCAGCATTTT
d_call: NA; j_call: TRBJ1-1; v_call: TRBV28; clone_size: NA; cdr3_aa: CASSLAPMNTEAFF; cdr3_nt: TGTGCCAGCAGTTTGGCACCCATGAACACTGAAGCTTTCTTT
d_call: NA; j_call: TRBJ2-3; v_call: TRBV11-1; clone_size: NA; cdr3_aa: CASSLRTIPTDTQYF; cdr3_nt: TGTGCCAGCAGTTTACGGACTATCCCCACAGATACGCAGTATTTT
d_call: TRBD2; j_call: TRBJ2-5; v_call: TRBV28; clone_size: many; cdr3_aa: CASSLGLATRGTQYF; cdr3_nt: TGTGCCAGCAGTTTGGGACTAGCAACCCGAGGGACCCAGTACTTC
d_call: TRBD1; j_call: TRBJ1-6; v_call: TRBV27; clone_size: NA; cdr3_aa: CASSQPAGTGISPLHF; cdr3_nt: TGTGCCAGCAGTCAACCCGCCGGGACAGGGATTTCACCCCTCCACTTT